The 13 T cell receptor beta chains given below trace back to one sample, sequenced in a study of control samples from healthy donors and cancer patients. Clones were sequenced by immunoSEQ multiplex PCR, and TCRdb holds only the in-frame ones, with some missing. The repertoire consists of about 170,000 clones, with 90% to 95% occurring once and the leading ten covering roughly 1.6%. Sequencing was performed on blood. These receptors were collected from a woman aged 25 to 39 in good health.

The genes are TRBV25-1 and TRBJ2-3; D gene uncertain. The CDR3 contains 15 residues. Deletions cut 2 bases from V and 1 base from J, with 10 bases between. Germline CDR1 MGHDK, CDR2 SYGVNS. The chain's CDR3 is CASSEKGRGTDTQYF. DNA for the CDR3: TGTGCCAGCAGTGAAAAGGGAAGAGGCACAGATACGCAGTATTTT.

The V and J genes are TRBV24-1 and TRBJ1-2, with a possible D match to TRBD1 (5 bases). This CDR3 comprises 12 residues. The V gene's germline CDR1 is KGHDR and CDR2 SFDVKD. Trimming took 3 bases from V and 4 from J, leaving 5 bases between them. The CDR3, as DNA: TGTGCCACCAGTGATCAGGGCTATGGCTACACCTTC. The encoded protein is CATSDQGYGYTF.

The rearrangement joins TRBV7-6 to TRBJ2-7, with 7 bases lining up with TRBD1. From germline, CDR1 is SGHVS and CDR2 FNYEAQ. V shed 3 bases, J shed 3 bases, and the junction held 5 bases outside the gene matches. CDR3 size: 14 residues. The CDR3 is CASSLGTANYEQYF. The DNA of the CDR3 is TGTGCCAGCAGCTTGGGGACAGCTAACTACGAGCAGTACTTC.

This rearrangement joins TRBV7-6 to TRBJ2-7; 8 bases are shared with TRBD1. This CDR3 comprises 15 residues. V trimming: 5 bases; J trimming: 3 bases; junction bases outside the gene matches: 9. Germline values: CDR1 SGHVS, CDR2 FNYEAQ. The CDR3 loop reads CASSPGTGSLYEQYF. CDR3 DNA sequence: TGTGCCAGCAGCCCCGGGACAGGCTCCCTCTACGAGCAGTACTTC.

This chain connects TRBV7-9 to TRBJ1-3; D uncertain. CDR1 SEHNR and CDR2 FQNEAQ come from the germline V gene (reference sequence). This CDR3 is built from 15 residues. The V and J ends lost 2 bases and 0 bases respectively, with 8 bases between them. The CDR3 DNA sequence: TGTGCCAGCAGCTTAAAACAGAGCTCTGGAAACACCATATATTTT. Translated: CASSLKQSSGNTIYF.

The gene calls are TRBV6-5 and TRBJ2-5; possible D gene TRBD2, 7 bases. The CDR3 totals 11 residues. Germline V lookup: CDR1 MNHEY, CDR2 SVGAGI. Trimming left V 8 bases short and J 4 bases short, with 8 bases between. This CDR3 is CASGGAETQYF. The CDR3 bases are TGTGCCAGCGGGGGGGCAGAGACCCAGTACTTC.

This clone has just one count. The chain joins TRBV7-3 to TRBJ2-2, with D unresolved. This CDR3 is 15 amino acids long. The V gene lost 0 bases and the J gene lost 1 base, with 6 bases spanning the gap. CDR1 and CDR2 (germline): SGHTA, FQGTGA. CDR3 in DNA: TGTGCCAGCAGCTTAACGTTAGGGAACACCGGGGAGCTGTTTTTT. This translates into CASSLTLGNTGELFF.

The chain links TRBV7-2 to TRBJ2-7, with D unresolved. CDR3 length equals 13 residues. Germline V lookup: CDR1 SGHTA, CDR2 FQGNSA. The V gene lost 2 bases and the J gene lost 0 bases, with 5 bases spanning the gap. DNA for the CDR3: TGTGCCAGCAGCTTACAGAACTCCTACGAGCAGTACTTC. It yields the protein CASSLQNSYEQYF.

The chain joins TRBV5-1 to TRBJ1-4; 8 nucleotides match TRBD1. CDR1 is SGHRS, CDR2 YFSETQ, per germline. The junction had 4 bases not matched to a gene; V was cut back by 3 bases and J by 6 bases. The CDR3 length is 14 residues. The CDR3 reads CASSSGGVDEKLFF. The CDR3, as DNA: TGCGCCAGCAGCTCAGGGGGCGTCGATGAAAAACTGTTTTTT. The full variable domain, rest sourced from reference TRBV5-1 and TRBJ1-4, is KAGVTQTPRYLIKTRGQQVTLSCSPISGHRSVSWYQQTPGQGLQFLFEYFSETQRNKGNFPGRFSGRQFSNSRSEMNVSTLELGDSALYLCASSSGGVDEKLFFGSGTQLSVL.

V gene TRBV9 combines with J gene TRBJ2-1; 11 bases fit TRBD2. In germline, CDR1 is SGDLS, CDR2 YYNGEE. V lost 4 bases and J lost 4; bases outside the gene matches: 4. The CDR3 loop spans 15 amino acids. The CDR3 bases are TGTGCCAGCAGCTTGGGGACTAGCGGTTACAATGAGCAGTTCTTC. Its protein is CASSLGTSGYNEQFF. Filled out from reference TRBV9 and TRBJ2-1, the complete variable domain reads DSGVTQTPKHLITATGQRVTLRCSPRSGDLSVYWYQQSLDQGLQFLIQYYNGEERAKGNILERFSAQQFPDLHSELNLSSLELGDSALYFCASSLGTSGYNEQFFGPGTRLTVL.

J is TRBJ2-5 and V is TRBV28; TRBD2 matches at 10 bases. The J segment lost 2 bases and the V segment lost 5 bases, leaving 8 bases of the junction unmatched. The CDR3 is 16 residues long. Germline-derived CDR1 and CDR2 are MDHEN and SYDVKM. The CDR3 loop is CASSPFSGGSQETQYF. The CDR3 coding sequence is TGTGCCAGCAGTCCCTTTAGCGGGGGGTCTCAAGAGACCCAGTACTTC.

CDR3 DNA: TGTGCCAGCAGCGTGACCAGGAACACTGAAGCTTTCTTT. Translating it yields CASSVTRNTEAFF. This chain connects TRBV9 to TRBJ1-1; D ambiguous. Germline CDR1 is SGDLS and CDR2 is YYNGEE. Trimming removed 2 bases at V and 1 base at J, with 6 bases between. The CDR3 contains 13 residues.

The rearrangement uses TRBV6-5 and TRBJ2-1, with 9 bases matching TRBD1. This CDR3 is 15 amino acids long. With 4 bases clipped from V and 3 bases from J, the junction kept 4 bases outside the gene matches. Germline V gives CDR1 MNHEY, CDR2 SVGAGI. This chain's CDR3 is CASSWRQGGYNEQFF. The CDR3 DNA reads TGTGCCAGCAGTTGGAGACAGGGGGGCTACAATGAGCAGTTCTTC.